These 20 T cell receptor beta chains share one sample of origin, sequenced in a study of blood T cells in healthy people across ages. Primers used in a second PCR of about 6 to 11 cycles were a sample-barcoded 5' primer and a J-beta primer mix. TCRdb re-called the 5' RACE reads through MiXCR, storing one row per CDR3 protein. Of some 1.1 million distinct CDR3 sequences detected, roughly two fifths appear once; the ten largest clones hold around 13%. Material for sequencing was blood. Source of these receptors: a man in his late teens or twenties in good health.

V usage is TRBV5-1 and J usage is TRBJ1-1; D not certain. CDR1 and CDR2 (germline): SGHRS, YFSETQ. This CDR3 spans 18 amino acids. Trimming removed 0 bases at V and 6 bases at J, with 24 bases between. CDR3 protein: CASSLALWEGRENAEAFF. Written as DNA, the CDR3 is TGCGCCAGCAGCTTGGCCCTGTGGGAAGGGAGGGAAAACGCTGAAGCTTTCTTT.

This clonotype has just a few counts. The chain combines TRBV20-1 with TRBJ2-3, with D hard to call. Germline V gene sequence: CDR1 DFQATT, CDR2 SNEGSKA (reference sequence). The CDR3 sequence is 10 residues long. In nucleotides, the CDR3 is TGCAGCTCCCCCACAGATACGCAGTATTTT. It codes for CSSPTDTQYF.

This chain links TRBV18 with TRBJ2-5; D gene unclear. There are 13 residues in the CDR3. The V gene lost 1 base and the J gene lost 4 bases, with 7 bases spanning the gap. The V gene's germline CDR1 is KGHSH and CDR2 LQKENI. The CDR3: CASSPLTGETQYF. The CDR3 coding sequence is TGTGCCAGCTCACCACTTACCGGAGAGACCCAGTACTTC.

The chain employs TRBV2 and TRBJ2-1, with D possibly being TRBD2 (6 bases). The DNA end favors TRBJ2-7, so the J call may be wrong. From germline, CDR1 is SNHLY and CDR2 FYNNEI. The length of the CDR3 is 14 residues. The CDR3 here is CASSGGTDYNEQYF. The CDR3 DNA reads as TGTGCCAGCAGTGGGGGGACGGACTACAATGAGCAGTACTTC.

The chain combines TRBV9 with TRBJ1-1; D unclear. CDR1 and CDR2 (germline): SGDLS, YYNGEE. The CDR3 consists of 14 residues. Trimming pared 5 bases from V and 1 base from J, leaving 12 bases between. CDR3 amino acids: CASSARPGNTEAFF. In DNA, the CDR3 is TGTGCCAGCAGTGCCCGTCCAGGGAACACTGAAGCTTTCTTT.

This chain uses TRBV4-3 with TRBJ2-3; a weak D match, TRBD2 (5 bases). The CDR3 extends over 14 amino acids. CDR1 and CDR2 (germline): LGHNA, YSLEER. Trimming cost V 5 bases and J 5 bases, with 14 bases left between them. The CDR3 sequence is CASSWTLELDTQYF. CDR3 nucleotides: TGCGCCAGCAGCTGGACTTTGGAGCTAGATACGCAGTATTTT.

The chain joins TRBV6-1 to TRBJ1-2; 10 nucleotides agree with TRBD1. The J segment lost 0 bases and the V segment lost 3 bases, leaving 10 bases of the junction unmatched. This CDR3 has 18 residues. Germline V lookup: CDR1 MNHNS, CDR2 SASEGT. The CDR3 sequence is CASSDRTGGSYSNYGYTF. The CDR3 DNA sequence: TGTGCCAGCAGTGACCGGACAGGGGGGTCATATTCTAACTATGGCTACACCTTC.

The rearrangement uses TRBV20-1 and TRBJ2-2; D unclear. V was cut by 0 bases and J by 3 bases, with 8 bases left in between. This CDR3 region has 14 residues. Germline V gene lookup returns CDR1 DFQATT and CDR2 SNEGSKA (reference sequence). CDR3 nucleotide sequence: TGCAGTGCTAGAGACTTAGGGCACACCGGGGAGCTGTTTTTT. It codes for CSARDLGHTGELFF.

The V and J genes are TRBV27 and TRBJ1-5, with D unclear. V was shortened by 5 bases and J by 9 bases, with 14 bases between the two germline ends. The germline V gene encodes CDR1 MNHEY and CDR2 SMNVEV (reference sequence). The CDR3 spans 13 residues. The CDR3 DNA reads TGTGCCAGCAGTCTCGGAGCGGATCGGCCCCAGCATTTT. As protein: CASSLGADRPQHF.

The gene calls are TRBV5-1 and TRBJ2-7; D call uncertain. CDR1 SGHRS and CDR2 YFSETQ come from the germline V gene. Trimming removed 3 bases from V and 7 bases from J, with 14 bases in between. This CDR3 region has 13 residues. The CDR3 sequence: CASSSPDLNEQYF. CDR3 sequence (DNA): TGCGCCAGCAGCTCCCCAGACCTAAATGAGCAGTACTTC.

The rearrangement joins TRBV13 to TRBJ2-3; D is unclear. This CDR3 has 12 amino acids. From germline, CDR1 is PRHDT and CDR2 FYEKMQ (reference sequence). V lost 5 bases to trimming and J lost 3 bases, with 6 bases between them. CDR3 coding DNA: TGTGCCAGCAGCGCCTGGACAGATACGCAGTATTTT. Translating it yields CASSAWTDTQYF. The full variable domain, rest sourced from reference TRBV13 and TRBJ2-3, is AAGVIQSPRHLIKEKRETATLKCYPIPRHDTVYWYQQGPGQDPQFLISFYEKMQSDKGSIPDRFSAQQFSDYHSELNMSSLELGDSALYFCASSAWTDTQYFGPGTRLTVL.

This rearrangement joins TRBV27 to TRBJ2-3, with TRBD1 matching 9 bases. This CDR3 is built from 16 residues. Germline V gene sequence: CDR1 MNHEY, CDR2 SMNVEV (reference sequence). The V gene end was trimmed by 4 bases and the J gene end by 4 bases; junction bases not matched to a gene: 9. The CDR3 here is CASSSPRTGVSDTQYF. In nucleotides, the CDR3 is TGTGCCAGCAGTTCCCCAAGGACAGGGGTGTCAGATACGCAGTATTTT.

This clonotype was counted a few times. V usage is TRBV20-1 and J usage is TRBJ1-2; possibly TRBD1 for D (6 bases). The V end was cut by 2 bases, the J end by 11 bases, with 21 bases between. The germline V gene has CDR1 DFQATT and CDR2 SNEGSKA (reference sequence). The length of the CDR3 is 14 residues. In DNA form, the CDR3 reads TGCAGTGCTAGAAGGACAGCCCTCGTGCATATGTACACCTTC. Protein sequence: CSARRTALVHMYTF.

This chain links TRBV20-1 with TRBJ2-5; 9 bases align to TRBD2. Germline lookup yields CDR1 DFQATT and CDR2 SNEGSKA (reference sequence). The junction had 6 bases not matched to a gene; V was cut back by 3 bases and J by 1 base. There are 15 residues in the CDR3. As DNA, the CDR3 is TGCAGTGCTAGTGAGACTAGCGGAAGCCAAGAGACCCAGTACTTC. It is translated as CSASETSGSQETQYF.

At least ten counts were recorded for this clonotype. The chain has TRBV4-1 and TRBJ2-1; TRBD2 matches 9 bases. Trimming at V came to 8 bases and at J to 4 bases, leaving 6 bases not matched to a gene. Per the germline V gene, CDR1 is MGHRA and CDR2 is YSYEKL. CDR3 length: 14 residues. CDR3 region: CASARLAVYNEQFF. As DNA, the CDR3 is TGCGCCAGCGCACGACTAGCGGTTTACAATGAGCAGTTCTTC.

This clonotype was detected once. The chain employs TRBV4-3 and TRBJ2-5, with a possible D match to TRBD2 (6 bases). Per the germline V gene, CDR1 is LGHNA and CDR2 is YSLEER. The CDR3 runs to 18 residues. Trimming took off 0 bases at V and 11 bases at J, with 28 bases between the two ends. The CDR3 is CASSQDLQGGLLDNEQYF. CDR3 nucleotides: TGCGCCAGCAGCCAAGATCTCCAGGGAGGATTATTGGACAATGAGCAGTACTTC.

This clonotype was counted only a few times. The chain uses TRBV5-1 and TRBJ2-1, with 12 bases fitting TRBD2. V was clipped by 1 base and J by 2 bases; unmatched bases: 7. The CDR3 has 18 residues. Germline V gene data show CDR1 as SGHRS and CDR2 as YFSETQ. The CDR3 DNA reads TGCGCCAGCAGCTTGTTCGGACTAGCGGGGACACCCTACAATGAGCAGTTCTTC. This sequence encodes CASSLFGLAGTPYNEQFF.

This clonotype was detected ten times or more. The genes are TRBV7-3 and TRBJ2-7; D is possibly TRBD1 (6 bases). V shed 6 bases and J shed 3 bases, with 15 bases lying between them. CDR3 size: 14 residues. CDR1 is SGHTA, CDR2 FQGTGA, per germline. The CDR3 DNA sequence: TGTGCCAGCAGTTTACAGGGTAGGGTCTACGAGCAGTACTTC. Amino acids: CASSLQGRVYEQYF.

J is TRBJ2-2 and V is TRBV7-2; D remains ambiguous. V was shortened by 5 bases and J by 2 bases, with 12 bases between the two germline ends. CDR1 and CDR2 (germline): SGHTA, FQGNSA. The CDR3 extends over 15 amino acids. DNA for the CDR3: TGTGCCAGCAGCATAGATCCTATAAACACCGGGGAGCTGTTTTTT. Its translation: CASSIDPINTGELFF.

This rearrangement joins TRBV29-1 to TRBJ1-1, with D unresolved. CDR1 is SQVTM, CDR2 ANQGSEA, per germline. The V and J ends lost 7 bases and 11 bases respectively, with 17 bases between them. The CDR3 length is 11 residues. CDR3 DNA: TGCAGCGCCCTGGCGGCCGGGGAGGCTTTCTTT. This translates into CSALAAGEAFF.